The 21 T cell receptor beta chains below all came from one sample that was sequenced in a study of beta chain features in type 1 diabetes. cDNA synthesis used the whole RNA isolate, giving expressed TCRB sequences. Generated by immunoSEQ multiplex PCR, the TCRdb table keeps only in-frame clones and is missing some. Altogether about 150,000 clones are present, roughly 8.1% being singletons, with the ten largest covering almost 0.65%. The specimen sequenced was central memory CD4+ T cells from blood. The receptors stem from a man between 18 and 29 years old in good health.

The V and J genes are TRBV27 and TRBJ2-5, with a weak D call TRBD1 (5 bases). The J call may not be correct, given that the DNA end is closer to TRBJ2-7. Germline V gene data show CDR1 as MNHEY and CDR2 as SMNVEV (reference sequence). The CDR3 totals 14 residues. The CDR3 region has the DNA TGTGCCAGCAGTTTATTCAGGGACTCCTACGAGCAGTACTTC. It encodes CASSLFRDSYEQYF.

This clone has ten or more counts. V usage is TRBV30 and J usage is TRBJ1-5, with D unclear. V dropped 0 bases and J dropped 0 bases, with 6 bases sitting between them. Germline V gene sequence: CDR1 GTSNPN, CDR2 SVGIG (reference sequence). The CDR3 totals 14 residues. CDR3 region: CAWSVGNSNQPQHF. The DNA for the CDR3 is TGTGCCTGGAGTGTCGGTAATAGCAATCAGCCCCAGCATTTT.

This chain links TRBV6-5 with TRBJ2-5, with TRBD2 matching 8 bases. Per germline, CDR1 MNHEY and CDR2 SVGAGI. The CDR3 sequence is 16 residues long. J was trimmed by 0 bases and V by 0 bases; bases with no gene match: 3. The CDR3 spells CASSYSVTSDQETQYF. Written as DNA, the CDR3 is TGTGCCAGCAGTTACTCCGTGACTAGCGACCAAGAGACCCAGTACTTC.

J is TRBJ1-5 and V is TRBV10-3; 9 bases match TRBD1. Germline CDR1 is ENHRY and CDR2 is SYGVKD. V shed 1 base and J 4 bases; nucleotides not matched to a gene: 2. CDR3 length: 15 residues. CDR3: CAISEFGQGNQPQHF. The DNA of the CDR3 is TGTGCCATCAGTGAGTTCGGACAGGGGAATCAGCCCCAGCATTTT.

This clone has ten or more counts. The chain recombines TRBV29-1 with TRBJ2-7; TRBD2 agrees at 9 bases. The CDR3 has 12 amino acids. Germline V gives CDR1 SQVTM, CDR2 ANQGSEA. Trimming removed 6 bases from V and 6 bases from J; junction bases left unmatched: 6. The CDR3 loop reads CSVTEREVEQYF. The CDR3 region has the DNA TGCAGCGTCACGGAGCGGGAGGTCGAGCAGTACTTC.

This clone was detected a few times. The chain is built from TRBV5-1 and TRBJ2-7, with 11 bases lining up with TRBD1. Germline loops: CDR1 SGHRS, CDR2 YFSETQ. The CDR3 has 15 residues. J lost 4 bases, V lost 1 base, and 4 bases had no gene match. CDR3 coding DNA: TGCGCCAGCAGCTTGACCGGGACAGGGGGGTACGAGCAGTACTTC. Protein: CASSLTGTGGYEQYF.

The chain uses TRBV7-9 and TRBJ1-1, with unresolved D. Trimming left V 5 bases short and J 0 bases short, with 7 bases between. The CDR3 runs 13 residues. Germline values: CDR1 SEHNR, CDR2 FQNEAQ (reference sequence). CDR3 region: CASSPQMNTEAFF. Written as DNA, the CDR3 is TGTGCCAGCAGCCCGCAGATGAACACTGAAGCTTTCTTT. The variable domain in full, completed from reference TRBV7-9 and TRBJ1-1, reads DTGVSQNPRHKITKRGQNVTFRCDPISEHNRLYWYRQTLGQGPEFLTYFQNEAQLEKSRLLSDRFSAERPKGSFSTLEIQRTEQGDSAMYLCASSPQMNTEAFFGQGTRLTVV.

This clone was detected ten times or more. The chain carries TRBV30 and TRBJ2-1; 15 bases match TRBD2. Trimming cost V 5 bases and J 13 bases; bases outside gene matches: 12. Germline V CDR1 and CDR2: GTSNPN, SVGIG (reference sequence). The CDR3 length is 15 residues. The CDR3: CAWDRKGLAGGRQFF. In DNA, the CDR3 is TGTGCCTGGGATCGTAAGGGACTAGCGGGAGGCCGACAGTTCTTC.

This clone has just a few counts. This chain joins TRBV5-1 and TRBJ2-1; D is perhaps TRBD2 (6 bases). The V end lost 0 bases, the J end lost 9 bases, and 19 bases lay between the germline ends. The germline CDR1 and CDR2 sequences are SGHRS and YFSETQ. CDR3 length equals 16 residues. CDR3 residues: CASSLDQRSGGVEQFF. In DNA form, the CDR3 reads TGCGCCAGCAGCTTGGATCAGCGGTCGGGCGGGGTTGAGCAGTTCTTC.

CDR3 residues: CASSTGQVGSGNTIYF. For the CDR3, the DNA is TGTGCCAGCAGCACAGGACAGGTCGGCTCTGGAAACACCATATATTTT. V is TRBV7-2 and J is TRBJ1-3, with 7 bases matching TRBD1. The CDR3 runs to 16 residues. The J segment lost 0 bases and the V segment lost 5 bases, leaving 7 bases of the junction unmatched. The germline gives CDR1 SGHTA, CDR2 FQGNSA.

The sample holds a few counts of this clone. DNA for the CDR3: TGTGCCAGCAGCTTAGCGCGGGATTCACCCCTCCACTTT. As protein: CASSLARDSPLHF. The chain recombines TRBV7-9 with TRBJ1-6, with D hard to call. The CDR3 has 13 residues. Germline V gene sequence: CDR1 SEHNR, CDR2 FQNEAQ (reference sequence). The V end lost 0 bases, the J end lost 8 bases, and 5 bases lay between the germline ends.

This chain uses TRBV19 with TRBJ2-1, with 7 bases lining up with TRBD1. CDR3 length: 16 residues. V lost 4 bases to trimming and J lost 7 bases; unmatched junction nucleotides: 13. Germline V CDR1 and CDR2: LNHDA, SQIVND (reference sequence). CDR3: CASSTAGRGTRNEQFF. The CDR3 DNA is TGTGCCAGTAGTACAGCCGGCAGGGGGACACGGAATGAGCAGTTCTTC.

This clone has a handful of counts. The J gene is TRBJ2-7, the V gene TRBV19; possible D gene TRBD1, 7 bases. The CDR3 covers 14 residues. Trimming removed 9 bases at V and 4 bases at J, with 19 bases between. The V gene's germline CDR1 is LNHDA and CDR2 SQIVND (reference sequence). CDR3 bases: TGTGCCAGCCGGGAGTCGACAGGGCGGTACGAGCAGTACTTC. Encoded protein: CASRESTGRYEQYF.

This sequence joins TRBV5-1 and TRBJ1-4, with TRBD1 matching 8 bases. The ends lost 5 bases at V and 8 bases at J; junction bases unmatched: 11. The V gene's germline CDR1 is SGHRS and CDR2 YFSETQ. There are 15 residues in the CDR3. CDR3 amino acids: CASRSTYRGGEKLFF. The CDR3 DNA is TGCGCCAGCAGGTCGACCTACAGGGGGGGCGAAAAACTGTTTTTT.

The chain employs TRBV4-1 and TRBJ2-1; TRBD2 is a possible D gene (6 bases). The CDR3 is made up of 17 amino acids. With 2 bases removed from V and 5 bases from J, the gap between germline ends came to 19 bases. Germline-derived CDR1 and CDR2 are MGHRA and YSYEKL. CDR3 region: CASSQPRAGRSNNEQFF. The CDR3 DNA reads TGCGCCAGCAGCCAACCCCGGGCAGGGAGGTCCAACAATGAGCAGTTCTTC.

This clone was recorded a few times. CDR3 in DNA: TGTGCCAGCAGCACTTTAGCACACCACTATGGCTACACCTTC. It encodes CASSTLAHHYGYTF. The V and J genes are TRBV6-5 and TRBJ1-2; D not resolved. V lost 6 bases and J lost 3, with 14 bases in between. CDR3 length equals 14 residues. Germline V gene data show CDR1 as MNHEY and CDR2 as SVGAGI.

The rearrangement uses TRBV29-1 and TRBJ2-5, with 8 bases matching TRBD1. The CDR3 is 12 residues long. V dropped 7 bases and J dropped 1; count of bases not matched to a gene: 2. From germline, CDR1 is SQVTM and CDR2 ANQGSEA. CDR3 region: CSAGQGQETQYF. CDR3 bases: TGCAGCGCTGGACAGGGCCAAGAGACCCAGTACTTC.

This clone was observed a handful of times. The V gene is TRBV29-1, the J gene TRBJ2-1; 13 nucleotides match TRBD2. Germline V gives CDR1 SQVTM, CDR2 ANQGSEA. CDR3 length: 12 amino acids. J lost 12 bases, V lost 7 bases, and 6 bases had no gene match. The CDR3 region has the DNA TGCAGCGCCGGGACTAGCGGGAAGGTGCAGTTCTTC. Residues: CSAGTSGKVQFF.

This clone was counted between two and nine times. This sequence joins TRBV7-9 and TRBJ2-1, with a possible D match to TRBD2 (6 bases). The CDR3 is made up of 15 amino acids. Germline V gives CDR1 SEHNR, CDR2 FQNEAQ (reference sequence). V lost 3 bases to trimming and J lost 6 bases, with 15 bases between them. CDR3 nucleotides: TGTGCCAGCAGCTTCCCGGGACGGCGGGGCAATGAGCAGTTCTTC. This sequence encodes CASSFPGRRGNEQFF.

Only a few counts were recorded for this clone. This rearrangement joins TRBV9 to TRBJ2-2; D might be TRBD1 (5 bases). CDR1 and CDR2 from the germline V gene are SGDLS and YYNGEE. The CDR3 loop spans 15 amino acids. V was shortened by 0 bases and J by 3 bases, with 9 bases between the two germline ends. CDR3: CASSVGDRHTGELFF. Here the CDR3 DNA reads TGTGCCAGCAGCGTAGGAGACAGACACACCGGGGAGCTGTTTTTT.

A few counts support this clone. The chain joins TRBV7-2 to TRBJ2-6; TRBD2 aligns across 11 bases. The V gene's germline CDR1 is SGHTA and CDR2 FQGNSA. With V trimmed by 5 bases and J by 1 base, 4 bases remained unmatched. The CDR3 length is 17 residues. The CDR3: CASSPRTSGSGANVLTF. The CDR3 DNA reads as TGTGCCAGCAGCCCGCGGACTAGCGGGTCTGGGGCCAACGTCCTGACTTTC.